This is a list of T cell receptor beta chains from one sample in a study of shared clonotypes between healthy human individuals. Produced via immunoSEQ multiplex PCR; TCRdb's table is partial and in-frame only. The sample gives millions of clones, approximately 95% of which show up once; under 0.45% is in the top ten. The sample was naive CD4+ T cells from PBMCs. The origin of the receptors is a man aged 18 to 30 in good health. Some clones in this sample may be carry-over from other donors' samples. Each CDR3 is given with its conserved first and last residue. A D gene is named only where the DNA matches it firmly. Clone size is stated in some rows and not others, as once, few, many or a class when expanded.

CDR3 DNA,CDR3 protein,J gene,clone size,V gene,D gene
TGTGCCAGCAGGGGGGGCGGAGTGCGATTGAATGAGCAGTTCTTC,CASRGGGVRLNEQFF,TRBJ2-1,.,TRBV28,.
TGTGCCAGCAGTTTGGCCCAGGGGTTTGAAGCTTTCTTT,CASSLAQGFEAFF,TRBJ1-1,.,TRBV28,.
TGTGCCAGTAGTCCAGCGGGGCTAGCGGGTTTAGAGACCCAGTACTTC,CASSPAGLAGLETQYF,TRBJ2-5,.,TRBV19,TRBD2
TGCGCCAGCAGCTTGGATCTAGTGGGGGCAGAGACCCAGTACTTC,CASSLDLVGAETQYF,TRBJ2-5,.,TRBV5-1,.
TGCGCCAGCAGCCAAGATACGGTCGGAAACACCATATATTTT,CASSQDTVGNTIYF,TRBJ1-3,once,TRBV4-3,.
TGTGCCAGCAGCTTACTAGGCTCGGCAGGGATAACTTTCTTT,CASSLLGSAGITFF,TRBJ1-1,once,TRBV7-9,.
TGTGCCAGCAGTGCCAAGGGGTCTCGCGGACGGGGTGAGCAGTTCTTC,CASSAKGSRGRGEQFF,TRBJ2-1,.,TRBV25-1,.
TGTGCCAGCAGCTTGAGGGGGATATTAGCAGATACGCAGTATTTT,CASSLRGILADTQYF,TRBJ2-3,.,TRBV5-6,.
TGCGCCAGCAGTGGGGGAGCGGGAAAAGAGACCCAGTACTTC,CASSGGAGKETQYF,TRBJ2-5,.,TRBV5-1,TRBD2
TGCGCCAGCAGCGACTTAGCGGGATCGACAGATACGCAGTATTTT,CASSDLAGSTDTQYF,TRBJ2-3,.,TRBV5-1,TRBD2